Here is one TCR beta chain with its context. The entry originates in a study of blood T cell repertoires in COVID-19. Study as a whole: The United States, Italy and Spain supplied acute and convalescent COVID-19 samples.

Germline CDR1 reads LNHDA; CDR2 reads SQIVND (reference sequence). V lost 8 bases and J lost 1; bases outside the gene matches: 3. This CDR3 has 15 amino acids. Clones were read by immunoSEQ multiplex PCR, and TCRdb kept only the in-frame ones, dropping some. The profile covers 150,000 to 200,000 clones, with around 82% appearing a single time and roughly a sixth taken by the ten largest. This TCR was recovered from a woman aged 50 to 65 with acute COVID-19. The sample consisted of PBMCs or T cells enriched from blood (not recorded which). The chain employs TRBV19 and TRBJ2-1, with TRBD2 identical over 12 bases. CDR3 DNA: TGTGCCAGTGAACTAGCGGGGGGATCCTACAATGAGCAGTTCTTC. Translation: CASELAGGSYNEQFF. The full variable domain, its missing parts supplied by reference TRBV19 and TRBJ2-1, is DGGITQSPKYLFRKEGQNVTLSCEQNLNHDAMYWYRQDPGQGLRLIYYSQIVNDFQKGDIAEGYSVSREKKESFPLTVTSAQKNPTAFYLCASELAGGSYNEQFFGPGTRLTVL.